This T cell receptor beta chain was sequenced for a study of chemoradiotherapy in HPV16-positive cancers. Whole-study context: Candidate HPV-specific clones and shared TCR motifs came from two HPV16-positive patients. Study-level findings and limits: Candidate HPV-specific clones and E7-related TCR motifs grew in tumor during treatment. HPV-specific T cells were functionally defined from only a couple of HPV16-positive patients.

V was shortened by 3 bases and J by 9 bases, with 15 bases between the two germline ends. Germline lookup yields CDR1 MNHNS and CDR2 SASEGT. The CDR3 sequence is 14 residues long. Measured with immunoSEQ multiplex PCR; TCRdb has only the in-frame clones, and not every one. The data contain about 3,300 clones, around two thirds of them seen just once; the ten biggest clones take up roughly 14%. Of note for this clone: Its antigen is unidentified.

This chain joins TRBV6-1 and TRBJ2-1, with a weak D call TRBD1 (6 bases). This receptor was identified in a human donor with HPV-associated anogenital cancer. The sample was acquired from a patient who underwent chemoradiotherapy. The CDR3 coding sequence is TGTGCCAGCAGTGATGCCTGGACAGCCCGTGAGCAGTTCTTC. Its protein product is CASSDAWTAREQFF.